This T cell receptor beta chain was captured by sequencing in a study of tumor-infiltrating lymphocytes in primary liver carcinoma. Many counts were recorded for this clonotype. Its antigen is unidentified. TCR beta cDNA was reverse-transcribed from about 500 ng of total RNA. The reaction used a constant-region primer and ProtoScript II reverse transcriptase. Investigators got TCR beta libraries out of three nested multiplex PCR rounds, done with slightly modified ARM-PCR. Researchers ran the first two PCR rounds for roughly 10 cycles each with TRBV1-TRBV30 forward primers and a C-beta reverse primer. TCRdb redid the calling of the multiplex PCR reads with MiXCR, one entry per CDR3 protein. The sample has 60,000 or so distinct CDR3 sequences, 65% to 80% seen once. DNA and RNA were both co-extracted from 20-30 mg of bulk tissue that had not been sorted. Regarding the study as a whole: Less overlap was seen in tumor-adjacent and tumor-blood pairs than in tumor region pairs.

CDR3 length: 14 residues. CDR1 is MNHEY and CDR2 is SVGEGT in the germline V gene. V lost 2 bases to trimming and J lost 11 bases, with 18 bases between them. The TCR sequence derives from a man in his forties with primary liver carcinoma and hepatitis B virus infection. The specimen was liver tumor tissue from sampling region 2. As to subset: tumor region T2, inferior pole. The V and J genes are TRBV6-2 or TRBV6-3 and TRBJ1-1; D gene ambiguous. The CDR3 DNA is TGTGCCAGCAGTTACCCCTGGGTGACCCCGACGGCTTTCTTT. This gives the protein CASSYPWVTPTAFF.